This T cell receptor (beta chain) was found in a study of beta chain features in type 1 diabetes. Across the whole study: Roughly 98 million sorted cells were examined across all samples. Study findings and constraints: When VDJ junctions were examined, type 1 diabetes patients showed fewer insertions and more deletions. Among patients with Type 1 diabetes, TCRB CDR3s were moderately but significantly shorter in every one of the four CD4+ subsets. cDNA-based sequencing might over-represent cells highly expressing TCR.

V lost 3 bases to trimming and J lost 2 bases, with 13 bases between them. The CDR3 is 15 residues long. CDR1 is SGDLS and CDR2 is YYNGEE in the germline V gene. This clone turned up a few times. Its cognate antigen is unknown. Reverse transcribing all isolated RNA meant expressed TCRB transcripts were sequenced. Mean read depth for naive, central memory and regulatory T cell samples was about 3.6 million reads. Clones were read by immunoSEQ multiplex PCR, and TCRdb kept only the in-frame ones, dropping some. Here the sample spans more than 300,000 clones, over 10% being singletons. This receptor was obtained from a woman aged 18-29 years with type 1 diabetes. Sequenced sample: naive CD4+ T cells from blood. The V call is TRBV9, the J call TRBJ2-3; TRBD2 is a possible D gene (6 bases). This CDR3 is CASSDPSDFTDTQYF. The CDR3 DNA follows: TGTGCCAGCAGCGACCCTAGCGATTTCACAGATACGCAGTATTTT. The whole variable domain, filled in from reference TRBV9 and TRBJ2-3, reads DSGVTQTPKHLITATGQRVTLRCSPRSGDLSVYWYQQSLDQGLQFLIQYYNGEERAKGNILERFSAQQFPDLHSELNLSSLELGDSALYFCASSDPSDFTDTQYFGPGTRLTVL.